This T cell receptor beta chain came from a study of blood T cells in healthy people across ages. Primed by a sample-barcoded 5' primer and a J-beta primer mix, a second PCR proceeded for 7 to 11 cycles. TCRdb re-called the 5' RACE reads with MiXCR, one entry per CDR3 protein. The table includes hundreds of thousands of distinct CDR3 sequences, 56% detected once. The sample holds many counts of this clonotype. Isolated per sample were at least 7 million PBMCs. The CDR3 has 13 residues. CDR1 is SQVTM, CDR2 ANQGSEA, per germline. V shed 7 bases and J shed 0 bases, with 12 bases lying between them. The source is a man between 40 and 49 years old in good health. Material for sequencing was blood. This chain uses TRBV29-1 with TRBJ1-2; TRBD1 is a possible D gene (5 bases). CDR3: CSGGTGANYGYTF. The CDR3 DNA is TGCAGCGGTGGGACCGGAGCTAACTATGGCTACACCTTC.